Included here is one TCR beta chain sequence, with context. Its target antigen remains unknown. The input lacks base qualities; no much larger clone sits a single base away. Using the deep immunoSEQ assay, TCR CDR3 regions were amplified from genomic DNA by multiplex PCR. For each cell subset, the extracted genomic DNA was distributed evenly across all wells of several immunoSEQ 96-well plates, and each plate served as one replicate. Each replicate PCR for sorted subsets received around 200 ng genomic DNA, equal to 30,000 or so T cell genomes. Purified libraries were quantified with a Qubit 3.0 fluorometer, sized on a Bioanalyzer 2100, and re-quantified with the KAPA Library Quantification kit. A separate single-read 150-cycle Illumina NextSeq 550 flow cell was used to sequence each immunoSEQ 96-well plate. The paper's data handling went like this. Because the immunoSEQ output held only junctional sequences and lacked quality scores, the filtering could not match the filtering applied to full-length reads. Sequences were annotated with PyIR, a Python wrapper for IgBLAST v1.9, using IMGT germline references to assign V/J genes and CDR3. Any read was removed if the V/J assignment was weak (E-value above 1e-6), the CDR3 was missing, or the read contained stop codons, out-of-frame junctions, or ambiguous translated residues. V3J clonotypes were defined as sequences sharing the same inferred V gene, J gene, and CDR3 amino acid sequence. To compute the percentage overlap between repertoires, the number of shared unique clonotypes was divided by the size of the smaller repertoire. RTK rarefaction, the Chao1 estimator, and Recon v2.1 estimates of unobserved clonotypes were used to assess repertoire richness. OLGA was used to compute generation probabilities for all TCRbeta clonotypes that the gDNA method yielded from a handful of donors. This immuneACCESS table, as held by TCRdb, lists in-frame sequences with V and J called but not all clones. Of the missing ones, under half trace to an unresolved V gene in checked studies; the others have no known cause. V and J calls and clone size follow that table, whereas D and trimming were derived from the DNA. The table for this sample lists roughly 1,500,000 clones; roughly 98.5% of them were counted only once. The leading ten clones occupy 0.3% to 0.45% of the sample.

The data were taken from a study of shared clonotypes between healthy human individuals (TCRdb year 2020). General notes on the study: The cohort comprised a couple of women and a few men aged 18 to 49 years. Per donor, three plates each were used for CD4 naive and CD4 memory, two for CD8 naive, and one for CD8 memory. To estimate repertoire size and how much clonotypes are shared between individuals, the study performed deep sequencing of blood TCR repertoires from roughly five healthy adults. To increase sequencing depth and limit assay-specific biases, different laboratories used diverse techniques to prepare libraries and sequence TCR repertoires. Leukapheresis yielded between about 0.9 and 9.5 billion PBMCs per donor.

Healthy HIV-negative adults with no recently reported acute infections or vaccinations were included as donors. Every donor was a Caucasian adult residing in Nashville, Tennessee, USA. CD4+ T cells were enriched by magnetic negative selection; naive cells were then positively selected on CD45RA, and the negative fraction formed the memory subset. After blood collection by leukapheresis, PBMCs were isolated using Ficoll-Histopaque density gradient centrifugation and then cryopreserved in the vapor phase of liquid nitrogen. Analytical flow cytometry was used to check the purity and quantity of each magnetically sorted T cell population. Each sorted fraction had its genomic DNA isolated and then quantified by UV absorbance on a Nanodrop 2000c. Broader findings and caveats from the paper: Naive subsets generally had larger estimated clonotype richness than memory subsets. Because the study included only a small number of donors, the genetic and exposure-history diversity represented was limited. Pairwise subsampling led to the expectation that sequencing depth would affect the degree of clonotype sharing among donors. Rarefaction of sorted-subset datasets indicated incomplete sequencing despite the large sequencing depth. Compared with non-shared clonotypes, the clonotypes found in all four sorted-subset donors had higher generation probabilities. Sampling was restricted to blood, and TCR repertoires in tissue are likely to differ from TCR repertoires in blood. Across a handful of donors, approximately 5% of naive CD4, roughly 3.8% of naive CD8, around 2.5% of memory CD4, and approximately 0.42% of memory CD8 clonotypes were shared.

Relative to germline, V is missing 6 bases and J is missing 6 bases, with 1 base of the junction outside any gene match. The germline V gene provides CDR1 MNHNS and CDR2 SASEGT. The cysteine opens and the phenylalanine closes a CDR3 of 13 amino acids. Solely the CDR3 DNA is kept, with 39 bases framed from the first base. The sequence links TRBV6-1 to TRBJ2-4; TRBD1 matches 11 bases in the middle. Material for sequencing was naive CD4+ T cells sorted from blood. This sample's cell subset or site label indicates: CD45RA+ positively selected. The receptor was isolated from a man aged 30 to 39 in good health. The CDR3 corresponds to CASSGTGGNIQYF. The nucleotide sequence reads TGTGCCAGCAGCGGGACAGGGGGAAACATTCAGTACTTC.